The 27 T cell receptor beta chains reported below all come from one sample, sequenced in a study of T cell repertoires in cytomegalovirus infection. Using its own MiXCR run on the reads, TCRdb lists one record per CDR3 protein. The table includes 560,000 or so distinct CDR3 sequences, 15% to 20% detected once. Sequenced sample: CD8+ T cells from PBMCs. The origin of the receptors is a human donor in good health (CMV status not recorded). Some clones in this sample may be carry-over from other donors' samples.

The V gene is TRBV12-3 or TRBV12-4, the J gene TRBJ1-1; D is unresolved. CDR3 length: 11 amino acids. Trimming left V 4 bases short and J 10 bases short, with 10 bases between. CDR3 DNA sequence: TGTGCCAGCAGTTCCCCCATAGGAGCTTTCTTT. Residues: CASSSPIGAFF.

The chain couples TRBV28 to TRBJ2-4; D is uncertain. There are 11 residues in the CDR3. Looked up from germline, CDR1 is MDHEN and CDR2 is SYDVKM. V dropped 4 bases and J dropped 5 bases, with 3 bases sitting between them. The CDR3 loop reads CASSYQNIQYF. As DNA, the CDR3 is TGTGCCAGCAGTTATCAAAACATTCAGTACTTC.

This clonotype has a count of ten or more. This sequence joins TRBV6-1 and TRBJ2-7, with D possibly being TRBD2 (7 bases). CDR1 is MNHNS, CDR2 SASEGT, per germline. V was cut by 5 bases and J by 2 bases, with 13 bases left in between. The CDR3 has 14 residues. The CDR3 protein is CASSWEGETYEQYF. In DNA form, the CDR3 reads TGTGCCAGCAGTTGGGAGGGGGAGACCTACGAGCAGTACTTC.

Worth noting for this clonotype: Just one base apart from a much larger clone, this may be a read error. This chain connects TRBV12-3 or TRBV12-4 to TRBJ2-7, with D possibly TRBD1 on 6 matching bases. The CDR3 runs 14 residues. This CDR3 reads CASTYGTSSNEQYF. The CDR3 DNA sequence: TGTGCCAGCACCTATGGGACATCCTCCAACGAGCAGTACTTC.

This clonotype was seen ten or more times. The chain couples TRBV7-9 to TRBJ2-1, with D possibly being TRBD1 (6 bases). This CDR3 is 17 amino acids long. CDR1 and CDR2 from the germline V gene are SEHNR and FQNEAQ (reference sequence). V shed 1 base and J shed 6 bases, with 19 bases lying between them. CDR3 sequence: CASSLEPYRDITNEQFF. The DNA of the CDR3 is TGTGCCAGCAGCTTAGAGCCTTACCGGGACATAACCAATGAGCAGTTCTTC.

V usage is TRBV9 and J usage is TRBJ1-1, with D maybe TRBD1 (5 bases). V lost 4 bases and J lost 4, with 17 bases in between. This CDR3 is 15 amino acids long. The germline V gene has CDR1 SGDLS and CDR2 YYNGEE. The CDR3: CASSTPGGLGTEAFF. The DNA of the CDR3 is TGTGCCAGCAGCACTCCCGGGGGGTTGGGCACTGAAGCTTTCTTT.

Comments on this clonotype: This is likely a read error, given that the CDR3 carries no conserved phenylalanine or tryptophan at its end. The gene calls are TRBV7-6 and TRBJ2-7, with unresolved D. In germline, CDR1 is SGHVS, CDR2 FNYEAQ. V dropped 3 bases and J dropped 0 bases, with 3 bases sitting between them. CDR3 length equals 12 residues. The CDR3 loop is CASSFGSYEQYL. For the CDR3, the DNA is TGTGCCAGCAGCTTCGGCTCCTACGAGCAGTACTTA.

This clonotype was observed at least ten times. This sequence joins TRBV7-8 and TRBJ1-4, with 8 bases identical to TRBD1. After removal of 5 bases from V and 3 bases from J, the junction contained 5 bases not matched to a gene. CDR3 length: 15 residues. Germline V gene data show CDR1 as SGHVS and CDR2 as FQNEAQ. The CDR3: CASSADRGPNEKLFF. In DNA form, the CDR3 reads TGTGCCAGCAGCGCCGACAGGGGACCTAATGAAAAACTGTTTTTT.

This clonotype was picked up one time. The gene calls are TRBV9 and TRBJ2-1; 15 bases agree with TRBD2. The CDR3 runs 19 residues. Germline CDR1 reads SGDLS; CDR2 reads YYNGEE. V lost 3 bases and J lost 6; bases outside the gene matches: 13. CDR3 bases: TGTGCCAGCAGCGGAGGACTAGCGGGAGGGGGGGGGAGGGTCAATGAGCAGTTCTTC. Protein sequence: CASSGGLAGGGGRVNEQFF. Full variable domain (rest looked up from reference TRBV9 and TRBJ2-1): DSGVTQTPKHLITATGQRVTLRCSPRSGDLSVYWYQQSLDQGLQFLIQYYNGEERAKGNILERFSAQQFPDLHSELNLSSLELGDSALYFCASSGGLAGGGGRVNEQFFGPGTRLTVL.

Comment on this clonotype: A read error may be the cause here, since a much bigger clone is one base away. Because it lacks the conserved phenylalanine or tryptophan at the end, this CDR3 is likely a read error. The genes are TRBV11-2 and TRBJ2-7; 7 positions match TRBD2. The length of the CDR3 is 15 residues. Germline-derived CDR1 and CDR2 are SGHAT and FQNNGV. J lost 6 bases, V lost 1 base, and 9 bases had no gene match. CDR3 residues: CASSLGGTIPGEQYL. CDR3 nucleotides: TGTGCCAGCAGCTTAGGGGGGACTATCCCTGGCGAGCAGTACTTA.

The chain combines TRBV20-1 with TRBJ2-1, with D tentatively TRBD1 (6 bases). The CDR3 consists of 16 residues. The germline V gene has CDR1 DFQATT and CDR2 SNEGSKA (reference sequence). Deletions cut 0 bases from V and 8 bases from J, with 20 bases between. This CDR3 is CSARDYIGETGDEQFF. CDR3 bases: TGCAGTGCTAGAGATTATATAGGCGAGACAGGCGATGAGCAGTTCTTC.

In its sample, this clonotype was seen a few times. This chain connects TRBV2 to TRBJ1-6; 8 bases line up with TRBD1. CDR3 length equals 17 residues. From germline, CDR1 is SNHLY and CDR2 FYNNEI. The junction had 10 bases not matched to a gene; V was cut back by 1 base and J by 8 bases. The DNA for the CDR3 is TGTGCCAGCAGTGAAGGGCCGGACAGGGAACAGGATTCACCCCTCCACTTT. Translating gives CASSEGPDREQDSPLHF.

This clonotype was counted a few times. The chain has TRBV20-1 and TRBJ2-1, with 7 bases fitting TRBD2. The ends lost 3 bases at V and 0 bases at J; junction bases unmatched: 8. This CDR3 is 16 amino acids long. Germline CDR1 is DFQATT and CDR2 is SNEGSKA (reference sequence). This CDR3 reads CSASPGGPSSYNEQFF. Written as DNA, the CDR3 is TGCAGTGCTAGCCCGGGGGGTCCCTCCTCCTACAATGAGCAGTTCTTC.

This clonotype was detected many times. CDR3 bases: TGTGCCAGCAGCTTAGGTGTTAACAATGAGCAGTTCTTC. As protein: CASSLGVNNEQFF. This chain connects TRBV11-2 to TRBJ2-1; no clear D gene. V shed 1 base and J shed 5 bases, with 6 bases lying between them. The CDR3 spans 13 residues. Looked up from germline, CDR1 is SGHAT and CDR2 is FQNNGV.

This clonotype was picked up many times. The chain employs TRBV3-1 and TRBJ2-7, with D unclear. Germline CDR1 and CDR2: LGHDT and YNNKEL (reference sequence). V was trimmed by 0 bases and J by 5 bases, leaving 23 bases between them. This CDR3 is built from 18 residues. The CDR3 DNA follows: TGTGCCAGCAGCCAAGATAGGCGCCGTAGTGAAGAAACTAACGAGCAGTACTTC. As protein: CASSQDRRRSEETNEQYF.

This clonotype was recorded at least ten times. CDR3 nucleotides: TGTGCCAGCAGCCCACCCGGGACAGGGAGCAACTATGGCTACACCTTC. Its translation is CASSPPGTGSNYGYTF. The V gene is TRBV7-9, the J gene TRBJ1-2, with 9 bases matching TRBD1. This CDR3 region has 16 residues. Trimming cost V 5 bases and J 2 bases; bases outside gene matches: 9. Germline CDR1 and CDR2: SEHNR and FQNEAQ (reference sequence).

This clonotype was detected many times. This chain connects TRBV11-2 to TRBJ2-5, with 7 bases fitting TRBD1. Germline CDR1 is SGHAT and CDR2 is FQNNGV. The CDR3 totals 17 residues. J lost 4 bases, V lost 5 bases, and 16 bases had no gene match. The chain's CDR3 is CASSPRLSQGFRETQYF. The DNA of the CDR3 is TGTGCCAGCAGCCCCCGTCTATCACAGGGGTTTCGAGAGACCCAGTACTTC.

This clonotype occurred a few times. V usage is TRBV12-3 or TRBV12-4 and J usage is TRBJ1-6; 8 bases are shared with TRBD1. Losses at the gene ends were 6 bases for V and 7 bases for J; bases not matched to a gene: 5. The CDR3 totals 14 residues. CDR3 amino acids: CASRLDRGNSPLHF. The CDR3 nucleotides are TGTGCCAGCAGACTTGACAGGGGAAATTCACCCCTCCACTTT.

The chain recombines TRBV11-2 with TRBJ1-1; no clear D gene. CDR1 is SGHAT, CDR2 FQNNGV, per germline. The V gene lost 8 bases and the J gene lost 6 bases, with 19 bases spanning the gap. This CDR3 is 14 amino acids long. Written as DNA, the CDR3 is TGTGCCAGCGCCTGGTATTCTGGGGAGCCTGAAGCTTTCTTT. Translation: CASAWYSGEPEAFF.

This clonotype has ten or more counts. The chain links TRBV5-5 to TRBJ1-1; the D gene is possibly TRBD1 (5 bases). The CDR3 is 15 amino acids. V shed 6 bases and J shed 2 bases, with 17 bases lying between them. Germline V gene sequence: CDR1 SGHKS, CDR2 YYEKEE (reference sequence). Written as DNA, the CDR3 is TGTGCCAGCATCCCGCGGGCAGGGATTAACACTGAAGCTTTCTTT. Translated, it gives CASIPRAGINTEAFF.

On this clonotype: This CDR3 is missing its conserved last phenylalanine or tryptophan, likely due to a read error. The genes are TRBV4-1 and TRBJ2-1, with D hard to call. The length of the CDR3 is 13 residues. The germline CDR1 and CDR2 sequences are MGHRA and YSYEKL. V lost 4 bases and J 4 bases, leaving 8 bases between the germline ends. CDR3 in DNA: TGCGCCAGCAGCCCCCGACTGTACAATGAGCAGTTCTTA. This sequence encodes CASSPRLYNEQFL.

As DNA, the CDR3 is TGTGCCTGGAGTGTACAAAGCAATGAGCAGTTCTTC. Translating gives CAWSVQSNEQFF. The chain has TRBV30 and TRBJ2-1; D gene uncertain. Trimming removed 0 bases at V and 6 bases at J, with 6 bases between. This CDR3 is built from 12 residues. The germline CDR1 and CDR2 sequences are GTSNPN and SVGIG (reference sequence).

This clonotype has a count of ten or more. The chain joins TRBV7-8 to TRBJ1-1; D is perhaps TRBD1 (5 bases). In germline, CDR1 is SGHVS, CDR2 FQNEAQ. The CDR3 totals 14 residues. V was cut by 3 bases and J by 8 bases, with 16 bases left in between. In DNA form, the CDR3 reads TGTGCCAGCAGCTTCTCTAGACAGCTGCTCGAAGCTTTCTTT. It translates to CASSFSRQLLEAFF.

This clonotype was detected many times. The V and J genes are TRBV7-9 and TRBJ2-7; D may be TRBD1 (6 bases). CDR3 length: 14 amino acids. Trimming shortened V by 6 bases and J by 4 bases, and 16 bases separated the two germline ends. CDR1 SEHNR and CDR2 FQNEAQ come from the germline V gene (reference sequence). The CDR3 nucleotides are TGTGCCAGCAGTCCTAGGGGACAACCGTACGAGCAGTACTTC. Translation gives CASSPRGQPYEQYF.

This clonotype was seen many times. A read error may produce the germline difference seen at one junction end. The gene calls are TRBV6-2 or TRBV6-3 and TRBJ2-3; 9 nucleotides align to TRBD2. Germline V gene lookup returns CDR1 MNHEY and CDR2 SVGEGT. CDR3 size: 16 residues. CDR3 sequence (DNA): TGTGCCAGCAGATACTTAGCGGGGGAGTACACAGATACGCAGTATTTT. As protein: CASRYLAGEYTDTQYF.

V usage is TRBV29-1 and J usage is TRBJ2-7; D possibly corresponds to TRBD1 (6 bases). The V gene lost 0 bases and the J gene lost 3 bases, with 12 bases spanning the gap. The germline CDR1 and CDR2 sequences are SQVTM and ANQGSEA. The CDR3 loop spans 14 amino acids. CDR3 region: CSVEDPGQFYEQYF. Written as DNA, the CDR3 is TGCAGCGTTGAAGACCCTGGACAGTTCTACGAGCAGTACTTC.

This clonotype showed up just a few times. The chain uses TRBV27 and TRBJ2-7; 8 positions agree with TRBD1. CDR3 length: 15 residues. V dropped 6 bases and J dropped 5; count of bases not matched to a gene: 12. In germline, CDR1 is MNHEY, CDR2 SMNVEV (reference sequence). The CDR3 loop is CASRLRQGATHEQYF. DNA of the CDR3: TGTGCCAGCAGATTACGGCAGGGGGCCACCCACGAGCAGTACTTC.